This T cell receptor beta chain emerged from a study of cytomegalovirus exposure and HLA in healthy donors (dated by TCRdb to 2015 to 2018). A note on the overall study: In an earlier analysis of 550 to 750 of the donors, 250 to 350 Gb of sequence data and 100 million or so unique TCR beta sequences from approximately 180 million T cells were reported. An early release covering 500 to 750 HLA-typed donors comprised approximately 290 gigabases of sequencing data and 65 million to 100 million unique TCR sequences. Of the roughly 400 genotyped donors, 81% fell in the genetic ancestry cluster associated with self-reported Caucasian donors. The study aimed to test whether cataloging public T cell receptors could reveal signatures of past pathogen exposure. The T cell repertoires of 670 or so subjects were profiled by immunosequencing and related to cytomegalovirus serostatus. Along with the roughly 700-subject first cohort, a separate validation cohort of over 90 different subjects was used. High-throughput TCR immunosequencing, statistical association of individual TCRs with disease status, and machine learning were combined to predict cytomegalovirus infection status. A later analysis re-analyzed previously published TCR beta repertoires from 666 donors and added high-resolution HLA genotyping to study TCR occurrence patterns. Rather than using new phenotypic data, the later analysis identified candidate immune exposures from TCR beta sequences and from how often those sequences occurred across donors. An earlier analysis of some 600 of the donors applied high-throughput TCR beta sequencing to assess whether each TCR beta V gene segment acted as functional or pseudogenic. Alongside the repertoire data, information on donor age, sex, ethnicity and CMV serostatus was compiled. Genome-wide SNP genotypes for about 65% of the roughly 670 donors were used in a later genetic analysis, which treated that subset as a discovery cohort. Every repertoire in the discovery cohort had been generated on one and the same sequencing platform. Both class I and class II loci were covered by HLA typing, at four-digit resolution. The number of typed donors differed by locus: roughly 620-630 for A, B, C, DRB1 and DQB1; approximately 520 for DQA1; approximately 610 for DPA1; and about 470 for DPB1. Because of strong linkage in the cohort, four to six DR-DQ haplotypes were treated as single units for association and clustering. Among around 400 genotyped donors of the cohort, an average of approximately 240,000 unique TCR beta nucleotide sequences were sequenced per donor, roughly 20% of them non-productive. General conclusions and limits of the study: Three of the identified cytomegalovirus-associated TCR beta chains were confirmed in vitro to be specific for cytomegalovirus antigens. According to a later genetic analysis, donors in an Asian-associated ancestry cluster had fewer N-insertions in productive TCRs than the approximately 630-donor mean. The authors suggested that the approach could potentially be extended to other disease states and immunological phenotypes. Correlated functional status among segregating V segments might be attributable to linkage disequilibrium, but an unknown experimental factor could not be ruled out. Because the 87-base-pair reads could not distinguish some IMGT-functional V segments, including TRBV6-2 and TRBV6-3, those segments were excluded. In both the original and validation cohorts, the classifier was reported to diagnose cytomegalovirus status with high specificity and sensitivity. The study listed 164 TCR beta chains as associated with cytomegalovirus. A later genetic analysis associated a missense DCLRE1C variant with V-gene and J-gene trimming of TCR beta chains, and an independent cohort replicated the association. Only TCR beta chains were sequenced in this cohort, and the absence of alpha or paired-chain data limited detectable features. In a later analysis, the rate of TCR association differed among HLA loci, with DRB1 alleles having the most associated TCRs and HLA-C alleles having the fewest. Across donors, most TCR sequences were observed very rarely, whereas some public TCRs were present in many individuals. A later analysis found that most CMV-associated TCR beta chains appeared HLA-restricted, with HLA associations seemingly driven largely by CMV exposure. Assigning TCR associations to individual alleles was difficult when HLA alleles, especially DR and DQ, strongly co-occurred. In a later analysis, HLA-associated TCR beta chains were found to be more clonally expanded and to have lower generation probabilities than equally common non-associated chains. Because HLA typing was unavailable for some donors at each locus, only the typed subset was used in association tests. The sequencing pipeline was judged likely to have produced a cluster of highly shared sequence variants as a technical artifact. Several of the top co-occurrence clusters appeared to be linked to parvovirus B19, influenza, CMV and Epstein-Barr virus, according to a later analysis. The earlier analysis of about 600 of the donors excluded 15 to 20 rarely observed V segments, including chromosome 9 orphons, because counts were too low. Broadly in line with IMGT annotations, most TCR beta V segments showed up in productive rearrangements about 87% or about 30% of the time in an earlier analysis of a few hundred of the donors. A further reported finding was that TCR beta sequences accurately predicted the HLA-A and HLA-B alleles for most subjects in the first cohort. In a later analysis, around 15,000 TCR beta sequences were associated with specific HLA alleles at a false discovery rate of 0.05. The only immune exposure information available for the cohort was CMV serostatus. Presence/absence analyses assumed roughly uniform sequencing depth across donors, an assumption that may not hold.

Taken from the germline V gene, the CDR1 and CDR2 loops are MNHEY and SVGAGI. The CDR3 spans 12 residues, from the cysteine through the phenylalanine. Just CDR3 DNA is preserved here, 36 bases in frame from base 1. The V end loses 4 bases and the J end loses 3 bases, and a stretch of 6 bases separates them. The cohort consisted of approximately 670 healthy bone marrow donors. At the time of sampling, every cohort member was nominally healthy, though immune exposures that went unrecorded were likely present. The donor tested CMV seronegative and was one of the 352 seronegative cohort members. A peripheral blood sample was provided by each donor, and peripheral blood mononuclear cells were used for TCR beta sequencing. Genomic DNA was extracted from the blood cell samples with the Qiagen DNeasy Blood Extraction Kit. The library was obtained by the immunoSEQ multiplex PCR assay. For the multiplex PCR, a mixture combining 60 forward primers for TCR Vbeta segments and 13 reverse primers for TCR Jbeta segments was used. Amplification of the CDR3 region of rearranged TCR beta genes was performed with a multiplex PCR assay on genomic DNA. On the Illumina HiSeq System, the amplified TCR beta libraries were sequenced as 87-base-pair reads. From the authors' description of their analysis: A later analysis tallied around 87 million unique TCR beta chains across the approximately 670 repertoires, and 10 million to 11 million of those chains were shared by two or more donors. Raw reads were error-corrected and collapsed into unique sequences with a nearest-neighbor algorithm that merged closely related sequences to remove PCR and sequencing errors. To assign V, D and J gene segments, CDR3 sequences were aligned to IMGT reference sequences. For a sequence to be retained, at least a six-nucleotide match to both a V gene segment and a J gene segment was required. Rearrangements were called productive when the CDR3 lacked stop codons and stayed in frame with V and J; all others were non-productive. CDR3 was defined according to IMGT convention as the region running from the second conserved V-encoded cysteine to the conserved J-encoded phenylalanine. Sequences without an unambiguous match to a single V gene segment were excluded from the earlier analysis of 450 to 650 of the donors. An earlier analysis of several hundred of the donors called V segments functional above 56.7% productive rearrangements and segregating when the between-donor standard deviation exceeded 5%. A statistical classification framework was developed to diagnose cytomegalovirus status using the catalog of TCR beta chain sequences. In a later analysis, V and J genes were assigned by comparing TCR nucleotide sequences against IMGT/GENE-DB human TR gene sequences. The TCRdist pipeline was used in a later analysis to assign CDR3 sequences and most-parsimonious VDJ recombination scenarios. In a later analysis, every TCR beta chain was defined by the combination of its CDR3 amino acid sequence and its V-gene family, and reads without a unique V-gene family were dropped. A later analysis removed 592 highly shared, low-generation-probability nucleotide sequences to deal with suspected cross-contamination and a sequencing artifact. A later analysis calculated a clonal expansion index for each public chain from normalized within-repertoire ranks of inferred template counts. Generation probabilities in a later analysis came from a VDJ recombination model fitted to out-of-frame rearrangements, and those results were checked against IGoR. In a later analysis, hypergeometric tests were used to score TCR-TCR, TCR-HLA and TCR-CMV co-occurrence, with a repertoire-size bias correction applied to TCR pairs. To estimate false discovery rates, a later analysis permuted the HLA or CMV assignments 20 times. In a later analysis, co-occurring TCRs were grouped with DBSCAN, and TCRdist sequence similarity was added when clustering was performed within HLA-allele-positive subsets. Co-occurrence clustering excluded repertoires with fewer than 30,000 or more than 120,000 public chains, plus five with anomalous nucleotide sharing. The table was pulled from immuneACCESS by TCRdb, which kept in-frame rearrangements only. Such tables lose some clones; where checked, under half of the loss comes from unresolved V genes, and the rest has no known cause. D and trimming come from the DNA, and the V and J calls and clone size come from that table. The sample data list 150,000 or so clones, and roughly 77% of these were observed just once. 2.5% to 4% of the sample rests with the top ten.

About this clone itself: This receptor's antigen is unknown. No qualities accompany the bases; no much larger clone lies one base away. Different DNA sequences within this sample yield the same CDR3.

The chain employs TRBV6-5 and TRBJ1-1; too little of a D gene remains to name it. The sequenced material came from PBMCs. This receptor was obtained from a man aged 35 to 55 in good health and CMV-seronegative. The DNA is TGTGCCAGCAGTTTCGGAGACACTGAAGCTTTCTTT. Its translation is CASSFGDTEAFF.